This T cell receptor beta chain emerged from a study of Ad26.COV2.S vaccination and SARS-CoV-2 variants (dated by TCRdb to 2020 to 2023). Broadly, across the study: Donors in the vaccine arm were drawn from COV1001, a multicentre, randomized, double-blind, placebo-controlled phase I-IIa trial testing Ad26.COV2.S in healthy adults. Ad26.COV2.S was administered intramuscularly at a dose of 5x10^10 or 1x10^11 viral particles, either as one shot or as two shots given 56 days apart. TCRbeta repertoire sequencing was used to assess the specificity and breadth of SARS-CoV-2-reactive T cell receptors after Ad26.COV2.S vaccination. A total of approximately 30 samples were included in the TCR-sequenced set, comprising about 20 Ad26.COV2.S vaccine recipients, 5 placebo recipients and 8 SARS-CoV-2 convalescent individuals. Trial participants were randomized into five groups of five, in which low-dose or high-dose Ad26.COV2.S was given once or twice, or placebo was given on both occasions. Throughout the experiments and outcome assessment, investigators stayed blinded to trial group allocation.

Notes on this clone: Its antigen remains undetermined. No per-base quality is available; no much larger clone lies one base away.

Inclusive of the bounding cysteine and phenylalanine, the CDR3 is 14 residues long. The read is trimmed to its CDR3 DNA, 42 bases read in frame from base 1. Clipping removes 2 bases from V and 6 bases from J, with 3 as the unmatched junction base count. CDR1 and CDR2, per the germline V gene, are KGHSH and LQKENI. This specimen's treatment or condition label, interpreted: roughly 19 received Ad26.COV2.S at low or high dose, single or two shots; about 5 received placebo; per-sample allocation not given. For vaccine and placebo recipients, repertoires were sequenced using samples collected on day 63 after the first injection. In Cohort 1b, about 27 adults aged 18-55 years were enrolled at a single site in Boston, USA, between 29 July and 7 August 2020. Ad26.COV2.S was a replication-incompetent adenovirus type 26 vector that expressed a prefusion-stabilized SARS-CoV-2 spike protein derived from the original Wuhan strain.

The paper's findings and limits, for the study overall: Comparable non-spike TCR breadth was observed between vaccine and placebo recipients, consistent with only spike being contained in the vaccine. After vaccination, spike-specific CD8+ and CD4+ T cell responses were reported to show substantial breadth. Higher spike-specific TCR breadth was observed in Ad26.COV2.S recipients than in placebo recipients (P = 0.0014). It was noted by the authors that total T cell responses may have been underestimated by the TCR breadth and depth analyses. The study was not powered to compare responses between vaccine doses or regimens.

The immunoSEQ Assay was used to sequence TCRbeta CDR3 regions. After extraction, genomic DNA underwent amplification by bias-controlled multiplex PCR, followed by high-throughput sequencing. Regarding the original processing steps: To quantify the absolute abundance of every unique TCRbeta CDR3 region, sequences were collapsed and filtered. T cell fraction was estimated by normalization of TCRbeta template counts to usable DNA, with usable DNA being measured through amplification of reference genes present in all nucleated cells. Repertoire TCRs were annotated as SARS-CoV-2-specific by exact matching of V gene, CDR3 amino acid sequence and J gene to a known reactive TCR set. The reference SARS-CoV-2 TCR set was obtained from MIRA and was filtered for enrichment in COVID-19-positive ImmuneCODE repertoires, whereby public or cross-reactive TCRs were removed. Using the MIRA antigens, annotated TCRs were further analysed by specific ORF or by position within an ORF. Breadth was defined as annotated unique rearrangements over total unique productive rearrangements; depth was the summed frequency of those rearrangements. TCR breadth was compared between groups using two-sided Wilcoxon rank-sum tests. In its TCRdb copy, this immuneACCESS table keeps in-frame sequences only and misses some clones. Where compared with another copy, unresolved V genes explain less than half of these, and the others have no known cause. The V and J calls and clone size come from that table; D and trimming were worked out from the DNA. This sample comprises 440,000 or so clones, about nine tenths of them detected only once. Of the sample, approximately 1.6% is held by the ten largest clones.

The source of this sequence is a person aged 18-60 years who received the Ad26.COV2.S COVID-19 vaccine or a placebo. Recombination linked TRBV18 to TRBJ2-1, with TRBD1 identical over 8 junction bases. The sample consisted of peripheral blood, taken in a trial of Ad26.COV2.S vaccine versus placebo. The CDR3 reads CASSPSRGRNEQFF. The nucleotides read TGTGCCAGCTCACCATCCAGGGGGCGCAATGAGCAGTTCTTC.